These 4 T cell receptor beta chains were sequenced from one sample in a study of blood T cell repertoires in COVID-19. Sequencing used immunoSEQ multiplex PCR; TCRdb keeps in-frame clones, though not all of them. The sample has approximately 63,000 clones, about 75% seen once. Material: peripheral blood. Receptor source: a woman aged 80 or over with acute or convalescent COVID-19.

This CDR3 is CASRGLAGGSTDTQYF. CDR3 coding DNA: TGTGCCAGCAGAGGACTAGCGGGAGGGAGCACAGATACGCAGTATTTT. The chain carries TRBV6-6 and TRBJ2-3, with TRBD2 identical over 15 bases. Germline V lookup: CDR1 MNHNY, CDR2 SVGAGI (reference sequence). CDR3 length: 16 amino acids. V was pared by 6 bases and J by 0 bases, with 1 base of the junction left unmatched.

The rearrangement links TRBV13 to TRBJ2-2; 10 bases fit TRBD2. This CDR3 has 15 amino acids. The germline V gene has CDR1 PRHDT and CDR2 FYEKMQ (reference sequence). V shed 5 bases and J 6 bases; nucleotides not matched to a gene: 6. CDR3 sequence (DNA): TGTGCCAGCAGCCCAAACCTAGCGGGAGCCGGGGAGCTGTTTTTT. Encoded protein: CASSPNLAGAGELFF.

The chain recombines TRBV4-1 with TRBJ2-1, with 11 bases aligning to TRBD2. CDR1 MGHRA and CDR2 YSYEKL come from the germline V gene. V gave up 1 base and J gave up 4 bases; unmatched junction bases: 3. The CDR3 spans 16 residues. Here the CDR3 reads CASSQGTSGFYNEQFF. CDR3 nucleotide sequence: TGCGCCAGCAGCCAAGGGACTAGCGGGTTTTACAATGAGCAGTTCTTC.

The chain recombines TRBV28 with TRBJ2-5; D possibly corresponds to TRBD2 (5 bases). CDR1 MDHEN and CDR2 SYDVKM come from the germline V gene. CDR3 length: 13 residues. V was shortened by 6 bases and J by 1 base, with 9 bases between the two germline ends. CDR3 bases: TGTGCCAGCAGGGGTAGCGCCCAAGAGACCCAGTACTTC. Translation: CASRGSAQETQYF.